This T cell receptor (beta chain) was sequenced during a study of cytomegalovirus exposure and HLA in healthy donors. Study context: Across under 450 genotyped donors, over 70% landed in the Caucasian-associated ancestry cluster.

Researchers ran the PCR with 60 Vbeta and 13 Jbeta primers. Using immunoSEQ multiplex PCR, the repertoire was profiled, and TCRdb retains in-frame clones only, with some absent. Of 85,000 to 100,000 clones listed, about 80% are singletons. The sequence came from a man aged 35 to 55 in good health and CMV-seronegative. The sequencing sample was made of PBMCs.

The DNA for the CDR3 is TGTGCCATCAGTGAGACGGTGAACACTGAAGCTTTCTTT. It translates to CAISETVNTEAFF. V usage is TRBV10-3 and J usage is TRBJ1-1; D unresolved. This CDR3 has 13 residues. The V gene's germline CDR1 is ENHRY and CDR2 SYGVKD. Trimming removed 2 bases from V and 0 bases from J, with 4 bases in between.